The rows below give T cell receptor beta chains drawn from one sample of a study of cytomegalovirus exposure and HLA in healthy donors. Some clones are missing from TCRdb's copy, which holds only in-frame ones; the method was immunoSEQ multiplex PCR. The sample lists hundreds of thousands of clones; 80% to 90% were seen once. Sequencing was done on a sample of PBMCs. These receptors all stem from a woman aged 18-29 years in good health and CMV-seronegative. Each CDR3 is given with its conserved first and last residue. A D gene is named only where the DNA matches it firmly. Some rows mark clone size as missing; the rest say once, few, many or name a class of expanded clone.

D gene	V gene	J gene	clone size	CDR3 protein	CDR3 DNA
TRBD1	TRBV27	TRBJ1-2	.	CASSPRTGGANYGYTF	TGTGCCAGCAGTCCCAGGACAGGGGGCGCTAACTATGGCTACACCTTC
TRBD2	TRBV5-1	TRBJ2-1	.	CASSLWVSGVNEQFF	TGCGCCAGCAGCTTGTGGGTCAGCGGGGTAAATGAGCAGTTCTTC
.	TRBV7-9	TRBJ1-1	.	CSSSLTGTSLLTTEAFF	TGTTCCAGCAGCTTGACAGGAACCTCTCTTCTTACCACTGAAGCTTTCTTT
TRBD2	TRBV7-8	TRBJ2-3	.	CASSPGVAGDSTDTQYF	TGTGCCAGCAGCCCCGGAGTAGCGGGGGACAGCACAGATACGCAGTATTTT
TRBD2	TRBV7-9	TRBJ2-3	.	CASSYRLAGSTDTQYF	TGTGCCAGCAGTTATCGACTAGCGGGGTCCACAGATACGCAGTATTTT
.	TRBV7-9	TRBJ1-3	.	CASSSGSGNTIYF	TGTGCCAGCAGCTCGGGCTCTGGAAACACCATATATTTT
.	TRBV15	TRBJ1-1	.	CATSRDRETPNTEAFF	TGTGCCACCAGCAGAGATCGAGAGACACCGAACACTGAAGCTTTCTTT
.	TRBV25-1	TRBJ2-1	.	CASSPFEGVLNEQFF	TGTGCCAGCAGTCCGTTCGAGGGGGTCTTGAATGAGCAGTTCTTC
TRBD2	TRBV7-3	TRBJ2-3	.	CASSLSGGPVDTQYF	TGTGCCAGCAGCTTATCGGGGGGGCCGGTAGATACGCAGTATTTT
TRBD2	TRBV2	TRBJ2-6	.	CASSEAKAGTRAGANVLTF	TGTGCCAGCAGTGAAGCTAAGGCCGGGACTAGGGCTGGGGCCAACGTCCTGACTTTC
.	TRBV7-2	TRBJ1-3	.	CASSLVSSGNTIYF	TGTGCCAGCAGCTTAGTGTCTTCTGGAAACACCATATATTTT
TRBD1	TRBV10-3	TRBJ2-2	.	CAISPTGGSRRPGELFF	TGTGCCATCAGTCCTACAGGGGGCTCTAGGCGGCCCGGGGAGCTGTTTTTT
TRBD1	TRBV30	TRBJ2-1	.	CAWSKMRGLEQFF	TGTGCCTGGAGTAAGATGAGGGGGCTAGAGCAGTTCTTC
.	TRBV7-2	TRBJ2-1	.	CASTPTPPRDEQFF	TGTGCCAGCACCCCCACGCCTCCCCGGGATGAGCAGTTCTTC
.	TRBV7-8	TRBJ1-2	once	CASSLQGFYGYTF	TGTGCCAGCAGCTTACAGGGGTTCTATGGCTACACCTTC
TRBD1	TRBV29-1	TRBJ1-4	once	CSATGGSEKLFF	TGCAGCGCCACAGGGGGGAGTGAAAAACTGTTTTTT
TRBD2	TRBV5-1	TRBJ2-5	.	CASSFGLAETQYF	TGCGCCAGCAGCTTCGGACTAGCGGAGACCCAGTACTTC
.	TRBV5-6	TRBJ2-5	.	CASSLLDSLQETQYF	TGTGCCAGCAGCTTGCTGGACAGCCTCCAAGAGACCCAGTACTTC
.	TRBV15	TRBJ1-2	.	CATSPQRAGGGYTF	TGTGCCACCAGCCCGCAGAGGGCCGGCGGGGGCTACACCTTC
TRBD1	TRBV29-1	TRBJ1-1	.	CSVGATGSRTEAFF	TGCAGCGTTGGGGCGACAGGGTCGCGGACTGAAGCTTTCTTT
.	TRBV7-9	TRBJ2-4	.	CASSSPTELQNIQYF	TGTGCCAGCAGCTCCCCGACAGAACTCCAAAACATTCAGTACTTC
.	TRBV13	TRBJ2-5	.	CASNTGNYETQYF	TGTGCCAGCAACACAGGGAATTATGAGACCCAGTACTTC
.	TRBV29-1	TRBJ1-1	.	CSVDREGSPENTEAFF	TGCAGCGTTGACCGAGAGGGTAGTCCGGAGAACACTGAAGCTTTCTTT
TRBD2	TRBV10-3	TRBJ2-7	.	CAISSSGGLSYEQYF	TGTGCCATCAGTTCTAGCGGGGGGCTCTCCTACGAGCAGTACTTC
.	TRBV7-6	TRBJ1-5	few	CASSPGRANQPQHF	TGTGCCAGCAGCCCCGGGAGGGCAAATCAGCCCCAGCATTTT
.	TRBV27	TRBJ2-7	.	CASSLSGATPSSYEQYF	TGTGCCAGCAGTTTAAGCGGTGCCACCCCAAGCTCCTACGAGCAGTACTTC
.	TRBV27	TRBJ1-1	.	CASSLSPVMNTEAFF	TGTGCCAGCAGTTTATCACCAGTTATGAACACTGAAGCTTTCTTT
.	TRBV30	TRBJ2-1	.	CAWSDNNEQFF	TGTGCCTGGAGTGATAACAATGAGCAGTTCTTC
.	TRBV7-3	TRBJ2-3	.	CASSRRLGGTDTQYF	TGTGCCAGCAGCCGGAGACTAGGAGGGACAGATACGCAGTATTTT
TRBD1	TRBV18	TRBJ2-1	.	CASSGLPPGGSYNEQFF	TGTGCCAGCTCAGGCCTACCTCCAGGGGGCTCCTACAATGAGCAGTTCTTC
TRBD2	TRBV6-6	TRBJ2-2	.	CATSLAGINTGELFF	TGTGCCACTAGTCTAGCGGGGATAAACACCGGGGAGCTGTTTTTT
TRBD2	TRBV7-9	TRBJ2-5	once	CAGSERGGLETQYF	TGTGCCGGGAGCGAGCGGGGGGGTCTAGAGACCCAGTACTTC
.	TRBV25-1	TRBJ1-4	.	CASSDSRTASTNEKLFF	TGTGCCAGCAGTGACTCCCGGACAGCGTCGACTAATGAAAAACTGTTTTTT
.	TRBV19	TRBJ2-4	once	CASSRGGGEKLAKNIQYF	TGTGCCAGTAGCCGGGGAGGCGGGGAGAAATTAGCCAAAAACATTCAGTACTTC
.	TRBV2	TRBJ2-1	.	CASSVPPEQFF	TGTGCCAGCAGTGTTCCCCCAGAGCAGTTCTTC
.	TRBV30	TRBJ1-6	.	CAWRTTGGISPLHF	TGTGCCTGGAGAACTACGGGGGGTATTTCACCCCTCCACTTT
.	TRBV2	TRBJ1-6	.	CASSEELPLHF	TGTGCCAGCAGTGAGGAGTTACCCCTCCACTTT
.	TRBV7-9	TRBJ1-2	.	CASSPLGDGLYGYTF	TGTGCCAGCAGCCCCCTAGGTGACGGACTCTATGGCTACACCTTC
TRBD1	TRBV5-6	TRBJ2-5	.	CASSRQGGHQETQYF	TGTGCCAGCAGCCGACAAGGGGGCCACCAAGAGACCCAGTACTTC
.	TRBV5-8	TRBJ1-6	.	CASSLVVRGGPYNSPLHF	TGTGCCAGCAGCTTGGTCGTTCGGGGGGGGCCCTATAATTCACCCCTCCACTTT
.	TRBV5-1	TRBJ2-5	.	CASSFESLGGETQYF	TGCGCCAGCAGCTTTGAGAGTCTGGGGGGAGAGACCCAGTACTTC